Listed below are T cell receptor beta chains from one sample, sequenced in a study of regulatory T cells in long-lasting Graves disease. MiXCR was run by TCRdb on the multiplex PCR reads, yielding one entry per CDR3 protein. Of around 340,000 distinct CDR3 sequences in the sample, around 19% were seen once. Sequencing was performed on peripheral blood mononuclear cells (PBMCs), taken when the disease was refractory, from a patient treated with antithyroid drugs. The receptors derive from a female donor with Graves disease. Each CDR3 is given with its conserved first and last residue. The D gene is left open where the match is weak. The size field is filled for only some rows; it gives once, few, many or a size class.

TRBJ1-5 | TRBV20-1 | few | . | TGCAGTTGGGGGCGGATCAATCAGCCCCAGCATTTT | CSWGRINQPQHF
TRBJ2-2 | TRBV7-9 | . | . | TGTGCCAGCAGCTTAGGTGGAGGGCGCGTCGGGGAGCTGTTTTTT | CASSLGGGRVGELFF
TRBJ2-7 | TRBV7-9 | few | TRBD1 | TGTGCCAGCAGCCCGACCGTACAGGGGCGTCCCTACGAGCAGTACTTC | CASSPTVQGRPYEQYF
TRBJ2-3 | TRBV12-3/TRBV12-4 | . | . | TGTGCCAGCTCTATCAGCGGAGATACGCAGTATTTT | CASSISGDTQYF
TRBJ2-3 | TRBV11-2 | . | TRBD1 | TGTGCCAGCAGCCGTCTCCAGGGGGTAGATACGCAGTATTTT | CASSRLQGVDTQYF
TRBJ2-5 | TRBV7-9 | . | . | TGTGCCAGCAGCTTACCACGGGGGCGACAAGAGACCCAGTACTTC | CASSLPRGRQETQYF
TRBJ1-1 | TRBV5-1 | few | TRBD1 | TGCGCCAGCAGCCGGGGACAGGGTCGGACTGAAGCTTTCTTT | CASSRGQGRTEAFF
TRBJ2-7 | TRBV6-1 | few | TRBD1 | TGTGCCAGCAGTGGCCGCGGGACAGGAGTATTTCTCTACGAGCAGTACTTC | CASSGRGTGVFLYEQYF
TRBJ2-6 | TRBV4-1 | many | . | TGCGCCAGCAGCCAGTTGGGGAGCTCTGGGGCCAACGTCCTGACTTTC | CASSQLGSSGANVLTF
TRBJ2-2 | TRBV6-2/TRBV6-3 | . | . | TGTGCCAGCAGTTACAGACCCAAGACCGGGGAGCTGTTTTTT | CASSYRPKTGELFF
TRBJ1-2 | TRBV28 | many | . | TGTGCCAGCAGTTTATTACGGGTTCAGGGGTCTGGCTATGGCTACACCTTC | CASSLLRVQGSGYGYTF
TRBJ1-1 | TRBV15 | many | . | TGTGCCACCAGTACACAACTGAACACTGAAGCTTTCTTT | CATSTQLNTEAFF
TRBJ2-2 | TRBV2 | . | . | TGTGCCAGCAGTGGCGACAGAACCCCGGGGACCGGGGAGCTGTTTTTT | CASSGDRTPGTGELFF
TRBJ2-7 | TRBV19 | . | TRBD1 | TGTGCCAGTAGCCGGGACAGGGCCAACGAGCAGTACTTC | CASSRDRANEQYF
TRBJ2-2 | TRBV12-3/TRBV12-4 | many | TRBD2 | TGTGCCAGCAGACCCGGGACTAGCGGGGCCGGGGAGCTGTTTTTT | CASRPGTSGAGELFF
TRBJ1-1 | TRBV6-1 | few | TRBD1 | TGTGCCAGCATCGGGAGGGACAGGTCGAACACTGAAGCTTTCTTT | CASIGRDRSNTEAFF
TRBJ1-6 | TRBV27 | many | . | TGTGCCAGCAGTTTAAGTTACCCGCCGGGGAATTCACCCCTCCACTTT | CASSLSYPPGNSPLHF
TRBJ2-7 | TRBV7-2 | few | . | TGTGCCAGCAGCTTAGGGGTTAGCCCCTCGAGGGAGCAGTACTTC | CASSLGVSPSREQYF
TRBJ2-6 | TRBV14 | . | . | TGTGCCAGCAGCCAAGCCCCTTTGTCTGGGGCCAACGTCCTGACTTTC | CASSQAPLSGANVLTF
TRBJ1-5 | TRBV6-5 | many | . | TGTGCCAGCAGTTACTCGTCACTTTATAGCAATCAGCCCCAGCATTTT | CASSYSSLYSNQPQHF
TRBJ1-2 | TRBV6-2/TRBV6-3 | . | . | TGTGCCAGCAGACTGACGGACCTCTATGGCTACACCTTC | CASRLTDLYGYTF
TRBJ1-5 | TRBV2 | many | TRBD1 | TGTGCCAGCAGGGGGGACAGGGGAGGCAATCAGCCCCAGCATTTT | CASRGDRGGNQPQHF
TRBJ1-5 | TRBV19 | once | . | TGTGCCAGTCAAACAGGGCGGTCGGGTCAGCCCCAGCATTTT | CASQTGRSGQPQHF
TRBJ1-6 | TRBV7-2 | . | . | TGTGCCAGCAGCTTCTCGAGGGTCACACCCCTCCACTTT | CASSFSRVTPLHF
TRBJ2-2 | TRBV11-2 | many | . | TGTGCCAGCAGCTTAAGCCGCAGGACCGGGGAGCTGTTTTTT | CASSLSRRTGELFF
TRBJ1-2 | TRBV29-1 | few | . | TGCAGCGTTGAAAGGGGGAGGAGTAACTATGGCTACACCTTC | CSVERGRSNYGYTF
TRBJ1-2 | TRBV29-1 | many | TRBD1 | TGCAGCGTCGAGGACAGGGAGGTGAACTATGGCTACACCTTC | CSVEDREVNYGYTF
TRBJ1-1 | TRBV19 | many | . | TGTGCCAGTAGTTCAAGGGGGGCGGGAAGGACTGAAGCTTTCTTT | CASSSRGAGRTEAFF
TRBJ2-3 | TRBV20-1 | . | TRBD2 | TGCAGTGCTAGAGACCTGACTAGCGGCAACACAGATACGCAGTATTTT | CSARDLTSGNTDTQYF
TRBJ2-5 | TRBV18 | many | . | TGTGCCAGCTCACTCATGAGCGGGGAGACCCAGTACTTC | CASSLMSGETQYF
TRBJ2-2 | TRBV10-1 | once | . | TGCGCCAGCAGTCCAGGCAGGAGAGTTACCGGGGAGCTGTTTTTT | CASSPGRRVTGELFF
TRBJ1-2 | TRBV19 | . | . | TGTGCCAGTAGTATCCCAAGGGGTCACATCTATGGCTACACCTTC | CASSIPRGHIYGYTF
TRBJ1-2 | TRBV25-1 | once | TRBD1 | TGTGCCAGCAGTCAACAGGGGAACTATGGCAACACCTTC | CASSQQGNYGNTF
TRBJ1-4 | TRBV28 | many | . | TGTGCCAGCATCCCGGCTGGAGCAAGTGCAACTAATGAAAAACTGTTTTTT | CASIPAGASATNEKLFF
TRBJ2-7 | TRBV20-1 | . | TRBD2 | TGCAGTGCTAGAGGAGGACTAGCTCACGAGCAGTACTTC | CSARGGLAHEQYF
TRBJ2-1 | TRBV20-1 | . | . | TGCAGTGCTAGAGTCCCGACTGGCAATGAGCAGTTCTTC | CSARVPTGNEQFF
TRBJ2-7 | TRBV12-5 | many | . | TGTGCTAGTGGTACCGGGACACTGACAAACGCCTACGAGCAGTACTTC | CASGTGTLTNAYEQYF
TRBJ1-2 | TRBV11-2 | many | TRBD1 | TGTGCCAGCAGCTTAGTACAGGGGCAAGGTGGCTACACCTTC | CASSLVQGQGGYTF
TRBJ2-7 | TRBV11-2 | many | . | TGTGCCAGCAGCTTGGACACCCTCTACGAGCAGTACTTC | CASSLDTLYEQYF